The 31 T cell receptor beta chains in this list originate from one sample, sequenced in a study of T-cell memory formation after mild COVID-19. Using its own MiXCR run on the 5' RACE reads, TCRdb lists one record per CDR3 protein. Altogether some 490,000 distinct CDR3 sequences are present, roughly 20% being singletons, with the ten largest covering roughly an eighth. Sequences were obtained from PBMCs or a T cell subset sorted from them (not recorded which). The receptor set was obtained from an adult woman who had mild COVID-19 (a few samples of this study predate the infection). Cell type and time point are not known.

This chain links TRBV12-3 or TRBV12-4 with TRBJ2-1; 11 positions match TRBD2. V lost 4 bases and J lost 6; bases outside the gene matches: 8. The CDR3 has 16 residues. This CDR3 is CASSWVLAGGPNEQFF. The CDR3 DNA sequence: TGTGCCAGCAGTTGGGTATTAGCGGGAGGGCCCAATGAGCAGTTCTTC.

V and J are TRBV5-1 and TRBJ1-1, with TRBD1 matching over 7 bases. The V gene's germline CDR1 is SGHRS and CDR2 YFSETQ. J was trimmed by 5 bases and V by 1 base; bases with no gene match: 5. CDR3 length: 14 amino acids. The CDR3 region is CASSLSPTGTEAFF. The CDR3 region has the DNA TGCGCCAGCAGCTTGAGCCCGACAGGGACTGAAGCTTTCTTT.

This clonotype came up a few times. V is TRBV10-3 and J is TRBJ2-2; D is perhaps TRBD1 or TRBD2 (5 bases each). Trimming took off 8 bases at V and 3 bases at J, with 10 bases between the two ends. CDR1 and CDR2 from the germline V gene are ENHRY and SYGVKD. CDR3 length equals 13 residues. CDR3 protein: CAIRDPDTGELFF. The CDR3 DNA follows: TGTGCCATCCGGGACCCCGACACCGGGGAGCTGTTTTTT.

This clonotype showed up just a few times. The chain links TRBV12-3 or TRBV12-4 to TRBJ2-2; D uncertain. The CDR3 runs 17 residues. Trimming removed 5 bases at V and 4 bases at J, with 20 bases between. CDR3 sequence (DNA): TGTGCCAGCAGTCCCGACTTAGTATGGGAAGTCACCGGGGAGCTGTTTTTT. Translating it yields CASSPDLVWEVTGELFF.

The chain is built from TRBV4-2 and TRBJ2-6; D call uncertain. The CDR3 extends over 16 amino acids. V was shortened by 1 base and J by 2 bases, with 9 bases between the two germline ends. From germline, CDR1 is LGHNA and CDR2 YNFKEQ. CDR3 nucleotide sequence: TGTGCCAGCAGCCAAGGGCCAAGGGCTGGGGCCAACGTCCTGACTTTC. Translating it yields CASSQGPRAGANVLTF.

This rearrangement joins TRBV12-3 or TRBV12-4 to TRBJ1-5; 7 nucleotides line up with TRBD1. The V gene end was trimmed by 3 bases and the J gene end by 2 bases; junction bases not matched to a gene: 1. This CDR3 has 14 amino acids. The CDR3 DNA sequence: TGTGCCAGCAGTTTGGACAGGCGCAATCAGCCCCAGCATTTT. The encoded protein is CASSLDRRNQPQHF.

This clonotype was recorded a few times. The rearrangement uses TRBV4-2 and TRBJ2-1; TRBD2 might be the D (6 bases). Germline assignment: CDR1 LGHNA and CDR2 YNFKEQ. This CDR3 has 16 amino acids. Between the trimmed V and J ends, which lost 0 bases and 7 bases, there was a span of 16 bases. This CDR3 is CASSQEVGGWKNEQFF. CDR3 DNA: TGTGCCAGCAGCCAAGAAGTAGGAGGGTGGAAAAATGAGCAGTTCTTC.

In its sample, this clonotype was seen many times. The rearrangement links TRBV7-8 to TRBJ1-2; 7 bases agree with TRBD1. This CDR3 contains 18 residues. The germline V gene encodes CDR1 SGHVS and CDR2 FQNEAQ. Trimming took 1 base from V and 8 from J; bases not matched to a gene: 19. CDR3 in amino acids: CASSLGETGFAHLRGYTF. DNA for the CDR3: TGTGCCAGCAGCTTAGGGGAGACAGGGTTTGCGCACCTGAGAGGCTACACCTTC.

About this clonotype itself: A single base separates this from a much larger clone, so it may be a read error. The chain couples TRBV12-3 or TRBV12-4 to TRBJ2-1; no firm D call. This CDR3 is 11 amino acids long. Trimming stripped 6 bases from V and 4 bases from J, with 4 bases between. This CDR3 is CASRIYNEQFF. CDR3 DNA: TGTGCCAGCAGGATTTACAATGAGCAGTTCTTC.

The chain employs TRBV7-3 and TRBJ1-4; possible D gene TRBD1, 5 bases. The V and J ends lost 5 bases and 8 bases respectively, with 12 bases between them. Per the germline V gene, CDR1 is SGHTA and CDR2 is FQGTGA. This CDR3 is built from 13 residues. CDR3 DNA: TGTGCCAGCAGCAAGTGGGACGGAGAAAAACTGTTTTTT. Encoded protein: CASSKWDGEKLFF.

This clonotype was counted many times. The genes are TRBV7-8 and TRBJ2-1; TRBD1 or TRBD2 may be the D gene (5 bases each). Germline V gene lookup returns CDR1 SGHVS and CDR2 FQNEAQ. This CDR3 is 14 amino acids long. Trimming left V 3 bases short and J 5 bases short, with 11 bases between. The CDR3 bases are TGTGCCAGCAGCTTTGGGGGAGCGAACAATGAGCAGTTCTTC. Protein product: CASSFGGANNEQFF.

V is TRBV6-1 and J is TRBJ1-5; D is perhaps TRBD1 (5 bases). V lost 11 bases to trimming and J lost 1 base, with 9 bases between them. Germline-derived CDR1 and CDR2 are MNHNS and SASEGT. The CDR3 spans 12 residues. Here the CDR3 DNA reads TGTGCCGCTCGGGACAGCAATCAGCCCCAGCATTTT. As protein: CAARDSNQPQHF.

Many counts were recorded for this clonotype. The rearrangement uses TRBV6-2 or TRBV6-3 and TRBJ2-3; TRBD1 matches at 8 bases. Germline lookup yields CDR1 MNHEY and CDR2 SVGEGT. The CDR3 totals 18 residues. J lost 9 bases, V lost 6 bases, and 23 bases had no gene match. Here the CDR3 reads CASSPARRTGRSTGTQYF. CDR3 coding DNA: TGTGCCAGCAGCCCAGCAAGGAGGACAGGGCGTTCTACCGGCACGCAGTATTTT.

J is TRBJ2-7 and V is TRBV20-1; D gene unclear. The V end lost 3 bases, the J end lost 3 bases, and 9 bases lay between the germline ends. Germline V gene lookup returns CDR1 DFQATT and CDR2 SNEGSKA (reference sequence). The CDR3 is made up of 12 amino acids. CDR3 DNA sequence: TGCAGTGCTAGGCCTCATAACTACGAGCAGTACTTC. Translated, it gives CSARPHNYEQYF.

The V and J genes are TRBV4-3 and TRBJ2-1; 7 positions agree with TRBD2. J gave up 3 bases and V 3 bases, and 17 bases lay outside the gene matches. CDR3 length: 19 residues. CDR1 LGHNA and CDR2 YSLEER come from the germline V gene. The CDR3 spells CASSQDWAFGLADYNEQFF. CDR3 bases: TGCGCCAGCAGCCAGGATTGGGCGTTTGGGCTAGCGGACTACAATGAGCAGTTCTTC.

This clonotype was detected ten times or more. The rearrangement uses TRBV20-1 and TRBJ1-5, with a weak D call TRBD1 (6 bases). This CDR3 is 16 amino acids long. Trimming cost V 1 base and J 4 bases, with 17 bases left between them. Germline V CDR1 and CDR2: DFQATT, SNEGSKA (reference sequence). The CDR3 sequence: CSARGSSTTGNQPQHF. The CDR3 nucleotides read TGCAGTGCTAGAGGTTCCTCTACCACAGGGAATCAGCCCCAGCATTTT.

This clonotype was observed a handful of times. The rearrangement uses TRBV20-1 and TRBJ2-7; TRBD2 aligns across 7 bases. CDR1 is DFQATT and CDR2 is SNEGSKA in the germline V gene (reference sequence). The length of the CDR3 is 16 residues. The V segment lost 0 bases and the J segment 0 bases; nucleotides outside the gene matches: 8. The CDR3 nucleotides read TGCAGTGCTAGAGATCCGGCTAGCGGCTTCTCCTACGAGCAGTACTTC. It encodes CSARDPASGFSYEQYF.

The chain has TRBV18 and TRBJ1-6; tentative D call: TRBD1 (6 bases). The length of the CDR3 is 15 residues. V lost 6 bases and J 9 bases, leaving 18 bases between the germline ends. Per the germline V gene, CDR1 is KGHSH and CDR2 is LQKENI. CDR3 sequence: CASSLYRDGASPLHF. The CDR3 nucleotides read TGTGCCAGCTCGCTTTACAGGGACGGAGCTTCACCCCTCCACTTT.

There are a few counts of this clonotype. The chain is built from TRBV14 and TRBJ2-7; D unresolved. With 2 bases removed from V and 5 bases from J, the gap between germline ends came to 7 bases. The CDR3 loop spans 12 amino acids. Germline assignment: CDR1 SGHDN and CDR2 FVKESK. The CDR3 loop reads CASSQFGHEQYF. CDR3 nucleotides: TGTGCCAGCAGCCAATTCGGGCACGAGCAGTACTTC.

The chain has TRBV7-9 and TRBJ2-1; D is possibly TRBD2 (5 bases). V lost 6 bases, J lost 11 bases, and 26 bases lay in between. This CDR3 has 16 amino acids. CDR1 and CDR2 from the germline V gene are SEHNR and FQNEAQ (reference sequence). The CDR3 reads CASSHGSAVGGRKQFF. CDR3 nucleotide sequence: TGTGCCAGCAGTCATGGGTCAGCGGTGGGCGGTAGGAAGCAGTTCTTC. Full variable domain (missing parts from reference TRBV7-9 and TRBJ2-1): DTGVSQNPRHKITKRGQNVTFRCDPISEHNRLYWYRQTLGQGPEFLTYFQNEAQLEKSRLLSDRFSAERPKGSFSTLEIQRTEQGDSAMYLCASSHGSAVGGRKQFFGPGTRLTVL.

This clonotype was seen only a few times. The rearrangement joins TRBV5-6 to TRBJ2-2; D possibly matches TRBD1 or TRBD2 (5 bases each). The germline V gene has CDR1 SGHDT and CDR2 YYEEEE. V gave up 4 bases and J gave up 7 bases, with 14 bases separating them. The CDR3 consists of 14 residues. CDR3 in amino acids: CASSKTVRGGELFF. The CDR3 DNA sequence: TGTGCCAGCAGCAAGACAGTTCGGGGCGGGGAGCTGTTTTTT.

This clonotype was counted a few times. This chain uses TRBV2 with TRBJ2-3; TRBD2 matches 12 bases. Germline CDR1 and CDR2: SNHLY and FYNNEI. The CDR3 has 15 amino acids. With 6 bases clipped from V and 8 bases from J, the junction kept 9 bases outside the gene matches. The CDR3 loop reads CASRVTSGSLGTQYF. The DNA for the CDR3 is TGTGCCAGCAGAGTGACTAGCGGGAGTCTTGGTACGCAGTATTTT. Complete variable domain (other parts from reference TRBV2 and TRBJ2-3): EPEVTQTPSHQVTQMGQEVILRCVPISNHLYFYWYRQILGQKVEFLVSFYNNEISEKSEIFDDQFSVERPDGSNFTLKIRSTKLEDSAMYFCASRVTSGSLGTQYFGPGTRLTVL.

The chain joins TRBV18 to TRBJ2-3; weak D call: TRBD2 (6 bases). Between the trimmed V and J ends, which lost 4 bases and 3 bases, there was a span of 11 bases. The CDR3 is 14 amino acids. Germline loops: CDR1 KGHSH, CDR2 LQKENI. CDR3 sequence (DNA): TGTGCCAGCTCACTCACGACTAGGACAGATACGCAGTATTTT. As protein: CASSLTTRTDTQYF.

A few counts support this clonotype. The chain has TRBV7-9 and TRBJ1-2; no clear D. Germline-derived CDR1 and CDR2 are SEHNR and FQNEAQ (reference sequence). V was shortened by 1 base and J by 7 bases, with 16 bases between the two germline ends. This CDR3 has 15 amino acids. The CDR3 loop reads CASSLEFGRKPGYTF. The CDR3 DNA is TGTGCCAGCAGCTTAGAATTCGGGCGAAAGCCTGGCTACACCTTC.

The table lists this clonotype with a few counts. The V call is TRBV10-3, the J call TRBJ2-7; D possibly corresponds to TRBD1 (6 bases). This CDR3 comprises 15 residues. The V gene lost 4 bases and the J gene lost 2 bases, with 15 bases spanning the gap. CDR1 and CDR2 from the germline V gene are ENHRY and SYGVKD. The chain's CDR3 is CAISAPGTPAYEQYF. Here the CDR3 DNA reads TGTGCCATCAGTGCCCCCGGGACACCAGCCTACGAGCAGTACTTC.

This chain links TRBV19 with TRBJ1-2, with D perhaps TRBD1 (5 bases). CDR3 length equals 13 residues. V was clipped by 11 bases and J by 3 bases, with 16 bases between them. Germline assignment: CDR1 LNHDA and CDR2 SQIVND (reference sequence). CDR3 nucleotides: TGTGCCGCGGCCGGGGGGGACCACTATGGCTACACCTTC. This encodes CAAAGGDHYGYTF.

The chain carries TRBV11-2 and TRBJ2-3; a possible D gene is TRBD2 (5 bases). This CDR3 comprises 15 residues. CDR1 is SGHAT and CDR2 is FQNNGV in the germline V gene. With 4 bases removed from V and 0 bases from J, the gap between germline ends came to 11 bases. The CDR3 region is CASSSKRPSTDTQYF. CDR3 DNA sequence: TGTGCCAGCAGCTCCAAGCGGCCAAGCACAGATACGCAGTATTTT.

This chain uses TRBV6-5 with TRBJ1-1; D gene unclear. Germline V lookup: CDR1 MNHEY, CDR2 SVGAGI. This CDR3 spans 11 amino acids. Trimming cost V 6 bases and J 11 bases, with 13 bases left between them. CDR3 bases: TGTGCCAGCAGCGGCCAGTCTAAGGCTTTCTTT. This encodes CASSGQSKAFF.

This chain links TRBV7-9 with TRBJ1-2, with D maybe TRBD1 (5 bases). Germline-derived CDR1 and CDR2 are SEHNR and FQNEAQ (reference sequence). The CDR3 covers 12 residues. V was pared by 7 bases and J by 4 bases, with 10 bases between. CDR3 nucleotide sequence: TGTGCCAGCAACCCTGACAGCTATGGCTACACCTTC. Encoded protein: CASNPDSYGYTF.

The chain recombines TRBV6-6 with TRBJ1-3; TRBD1 aligns across 7 bases. Per the germline V gene, CDR1 is MNHNY and CDR2 is SVGAGI (reference sequence). The junction had 7 bases not matched to a gene; V was cut back by 2 bases and J by 0 bases. The CDR3 length is 17 residues. The CDR3 bases are TGTGCCAGCAGTTACCCCAAGTACAGGGGCTCTGGAAACACCATATATTTT. This codes for CASSYPKYRGSGNTIYF.

This clonotype came up a few times. The chain uses TRBV18 and TRBJ2-3; 9 nucleotides align to TRBD2. There are 15 residues in the CDR3. Germline V lookup: CDR1 KGHSH, CDR2 LQKENI. Losses at the gene ends were 3 bases for V and 5 bases for J; bases not matched to a gene: 6. CDR3 DNA: TGTGCCAGCTCACCTACTAGCGGGCGAAGAGATACGCAGTATTTT. Amino acids: CASSPTSGRRDTQYF.